This T cell receptor beta chain derives from a study of cytomegalovirus exposure and HLA in healthy donors. Whole-study findings and limits: The authors later found TCR association rates varying by HLA locus, with DRB1 most and HLA-C fewest.

The PCR ran on 60 Vbeta and 13 Jbeta primers. Per the study methods: Around 10 million of the about 80 million unique TCR beta chains counted in a later analysis were shared. The assay was immunoSEQ multiplex PCR, and TCRdb's table has in-frame clones only and misses some. V and J calls and clone size are as listed in that table; D and trimming were resolved from the DNA. The profile covers about 140,000 clones, with just under 85% appearing a single time and around 4.1% taken by the ten largest. Regarding this clone: Its antigen is unidentified.

The sequencing sample was made of PBMCs. The receptor was derived from a man in his forties in good health and CMV-seropositive.

The CDR3: CASRTSQGGYEQYF. The CDR3 DNA follows: TGTGCCAGCAGAACCTCCCAAGGGGGTTACGAGCAGTACTTC. The V gene is TRBV6-6, the J gene TRBJ2-7; perhaps TRBD1 as D (6 bases). Trimming pared 6 bases from V and 4 bases from J, leaving 16 bases between. Looked up from germline, CDR1 is MNHNY and CDR2 is SVGAGI (reference sequence). The CDR3 sequence is 14 residues long.